This TCR beta chain was retrieved from a study of T cell responses to AZD1222 COVID-19 vaccine. Study results and caveats: Donors skewed white British and female; clonal diversity was possibly underestimated. Seropositive status at baseline applied to only 6 or 7 AZD1222 recipients.

This clone was seen only once. Its antigen is unknown. Profiling relied on immunoSEQ multiplex PCR, and the TCRdb table lists in-frame clones only, not all of them. The sample records 150,000 to 200,000 clones, 90% being singletons. Sequenced here: peripheral blood, sampled 28 days after the second AZD1222 dose. This TCR derives from an adult who received the AZD1222 COVID-19 vaccine.

The CDR3 coding sequence is TGTGCCAGCAGGCGCCGGACTAGCACCCCCTACAATGAGCAGTTCTTC. Amino acids: CASRRRTSTPYNEQFF. The V gene is TRBV27, the J gene TRBJ2-1; 8 bases are shared with TRBD2. The junction had 9 bases not matched to a gene; V was cut back by 6 bases and J by 2 bases. Per germline, CDR1 MNHEY and CDR2 SMNVEV (reference sequence). This CDR3 has 16 residues.